Listed here are 32 T cell receptor beta chains from one sample, sequenced in a study of blood T cell repertoires in COVID-19. TCRdb's copy holds only in-frame clones and misses some; the assay was immunoSEQ multiplex PCR. The sample shows approximately 260,000 clones, approximately 90% of them seen only once. Sequencing input: PBMCs or T cells enriched from blood (not recorded which). The receptors here all came from a woman younger than 30 who had recovered from COVID-19.

The rearrangement uses TRBV5-1 and TRBJ1-2; 9 positions agree with TRBD1. V was pared by 2 bases and J by 7 bases, with 15 bases of the junction left unmatched. The CDR3 is 17 amino acids. CDR1 SGHRS and CDR2 YFSETQ come from the germline V gene. The CDR3 DNA reads TGCGCCAGCAGCTTAGCAATAACCGGGACAGGGAATCTTGGCTACACCTTC. Amino acid sequence: CASSLAITGTGNLGYTF.

The genes are TRBV5-6 and TRBJ2-2; 9 bases map to TRBD2. The CDR3 contains 16 residues. Germline V gene sequence: CDR1 SGHDT, CDR2 YYEEEE. V lost 3 bases, J lost 7 bases, and 10 bases stayed unmatched. The CDR3 sequence is CASSWSLAGAGGELFF. In DNA, the CDR3 is TGTGCCAGCAGCTGGTCCTTAGCGGGGGCAGGCGGGGAGCTGTTTTTT.

This chain joins TRBV24-1 and TRBJ2-5, with D tentatively TRBD1 (6 bases). V lost 4 bases and J lost 2, with 16 bases in between. The length of the CDR3 is 16 residues. Germline V gene sequence: CDR1 KGHDR, CDR2 SFDVKD. The CDR3: CATSDPKTGLQETQYF. In DNA form, the CDR3 reads TGTGCCACCAGTGACCCGAAGACAGGACTTCAAGAGACCCAGTACTTC.

This chain joins TRBV7-3 and TRBJ1-1; 8 bases fit TRBD1. CDR1 is SGHTA and CDR2 is FQGTGA in the germline V gene. V gave up 1 base and J gave up 7 bases; unmatched junction bases: 5. The CDR3 runs 14 residues. The CDR3 region is CASSLSQGAGEAFF. CDR3 sequence (DNA): TGTGCCAGCAGCTTAAGTCAGGGGGCGGGTGAAGCTTTCTTT.

The chain employs TRBV11-3 and TRBJ2-5; weak D call: TRBD2 (6 bases). From germline, CDR1 is SGHNT and CDR2 YENEEA. There are 13 residues in the CDR3. V lost 4 bases and J 5 bases, leaving 11 bases between the germline ends. CDR3 residues: CASSSGGWETQYF. The CDR3 DNA sequence: TGTGCCAGCAGCTCTGGGGGGTGGGAGACCCAGTACTTC.

The chain combines TRBV9 with TRBJ2-1; D might be TRBD2 (5 bases). CDR1 and CDR2 (germline): SGDLS, YYNGEE. CDR3 length: 15 residues. V was cut by 0 bases and J by 2 bases, with 9 bases left in between. The CDR3 DNA reads TGTGCCAGCAGCGTAGATACGGGGACCTACAATGAGCAGTTCTTC. This encodes CASSVDTGTYNEQFF.

The chain recombines TRBV6-5 with TRBJ2-2; D remains unclear. Germline V gene data show CDR1 as MNHEY and CDR2 as SVGAGI. The length of the CDR3 is 12 residues. Trimming cost V 6 bases and J 3 bases, with 5 bases left between them. CDR3 protein: CASRSYTGELFF. The CDR3 DNA follows: TGTGCCAGCAGATCCTACACCGGGGAGCTGTTTTTT.

The chain is built from TRBV10-3 and TRBJ2-7; 10 bases align to TRBD1. Germline-derived CDR1 and CDR2 are ENHRY and SYGVKD. This CDR3 is built from 13 residues. J lost 3 bases, V lost 10 bases, and 6 bases had no gene match. The CDR3 loop is CATGQGDFYEQYF. CDR3 DNA: TGTGCCACCGGACAGGGGGACTTCTACGAGCAGTACTTC.

This clone was seen once. The rearrangement joins TRBV5-5 to TRBJ1-4; 8 bases fit TRBD1. Germline-derived CDR1 and CDR2 are SGHKS and YYEKEE (reference sequence). The ends lost 4 bases at V and 6 bases at J; junction bases unmatched: 8. The CDR3 is 15 residues long. The CDR3 region has the DNA TGTGCCAGCAGCGCCCTGGACAGGGATTATGAAAAACTGTTTTTT. Amino acids: CASSALDRDYEKLFF. The variable domain in full, completed from reference TRBV5-5 and TRBJ1-4, reads DAGVTQSPTHLIKTRGQQVTLRCSPISGHKSVSWYQQVLGQGPQFIFQYYEKEERGRGNFPDRFSARQFPNYSSELNVNALLLGDSALYLCASSALDRDYEKLFFGSGTQLSVL.

The CDR3 sequence: CASSLFGEGNGELFF. CDR3 DNA: TGCGCCAGCAGCTTGTTCGGGGAGGGGAACGGGGAGCTGTTTTTT. The chain combines TRBV5-1 with TRBJ2-2, with 7 bases aligning to TRBD2. The CDR3 totals 15 residues. Germline lookup yields CDR1 SGHRS and CDR2 YFSETQ. The V segment lost 1 base and the J segment 7 bases; nucleotides outside the gene matches: 7.

This chain uses TRBV27 with TRBJ2-1; 8 bases map to TRBD2. This CDR3 contains 14 residues. V lost 7 bases and J lost 0; bases outside the gene matches: 2. The germline CDR1 and CDR2 sequences are MNHEY and SMNVEV (reference sequence). For the CDR3, the DNA is TGTGCCAGCAAGAGCGGGAGCTCCTACAATGAGCAGTTCTTC. It translates to CASKSGSSYNEQFF.

This chain connects TRBV29-1 to TRBJ2-2; weak D call: TRBD1 (6 bases). V lost 7 bases and J 1 base, leaving 7 bases between the germline ends. Germline CDR1 SQVTM, CDR2 ANQGSEA. The CDR3 covers 12 residues. CDR3 amino acids: CSGGQNTGELFF. In DNA form, the CDR3 reads TGCAGCGGGGGACAGAACACCGGGGAGCTGTTTTTT.

As concerns this clone: One end of the junction varies from germline; a read error may be responsible. The chain is built from TRBV7-9 and TRBJ1-2, with 9 bases fitting TRBD1. Germline loops: CDR1 SEHNR, CDR2 FQNEAQ (reference sequence). The CDR3 covers 14 residues. The chain's CDR3 is CASSLETGTGPIAF. CDR3 bases: TGTGCCAGCAGCTTAGAAACCGGGACAGGGCCTATTGCCTTC.

Here the CDR3 DNA reads TGTGCCAGCACAGGGAACTGGCAGAATCAGCCCCAGCATTTT. Translating gives CASTGNWQNQPQHF. The rearrangement joins TRBV28 to TRBJ1-5; the D gene is possibly TRBD1 (5 bases). The CDR3 runs to 14 residues. Germline CDR1 and CDR2: MDHEN and SYDVKM. Trimming stripped 7 bases from V and 4 bases from J, with 14 bases between. The entire variable domain, with the rest obtained from reference TRBV28 and TRBJ1-5, is as follows: DVKVTQSSRYLVKRTGEKVFLECVQDMDHENMFWYRQDPGLGLRLIYFSYDVKMKEKGDIPEGYSVSREKKERFSLILESASTNQTSMYLCASTGNWQNQPQHFGDGTRLSIL.

As for this clone: Other DNA sequences in this sample translate to the same CDR3. The V and J genes are TRBV27 and TRBJ1-1; D gene unclear. The CDR3 runs to 13 residues. Trimming cost V 2 bases and J 1 base, with 5 bases left between them. CDR1 and CDR2 from the germline V gene are MNHEY and SMNVEV (reference sequence). The CDR3 reads CASSLRQNTEAFF. The CDR3 DNA sequence: TGTGCCAGCAGTTTAAGACAGAACACTGAAGCTTTCTTT.

V usage is TRBV28 and J usage is TRBJ1-1; D is perhaps TRBD1 (6 bases). This CDR3 comprises 18 residues. V lost 5 bases to trimming and J lost 0 bases, with 22 bases between them. Germline V gene sequence: CDR1 MDHEN, CDR2 SYDVKM. CDR3 nucleotide sequence: TGTGCCAGCAGTACCCGTCGAGGACAGCCGTTAATGAACACTGAAGCTTTCTTT. It codes for CASSTRRGQPLMNTEAFF.

The V call is TRBV4-1, the J call TRBJ2-7; D is perhaps TRBD1 (5 bases). CDR3 length: 17 residues. Germline V gene sequence: CDR1 MGHRA, CDR2 YSYEKL. V shed 4 bases and J shed 3 bases, with 22 bases lying between them. Here the CDR3 DNA reads TGCGCCAGCAGCCGCTCCCTGGGGCAAAGCCAAGTCTACGAGCAGTACTTC. Its protein product is CASSRSLGQSQVYEQYF.

This sequence joins TRBV12-5 and TRBJ1-5; 7 positions match TRBD1. The CDR3 is 16 residues long. V lost 6 bases to trimming and J lost 1 base; unmatched junction nucleotides: 9. Per the germline V gene, CDR1 is LGHNT and CDR2 is FRNRAP. The CDR3 protein is CASGLGGLGSNQPQHF. The CDR3 DNA sequence: TGTGCTAGTGGCCTAGGGGGCCTAGGGAGCAATCAGCCCCAGCATTTT.

The chain couples TRBV6-5 to TRBJ2-2, with D maybe TRBD2 (5 bases). Trimming left V 4 bases short and J 13 bases short, with 16 bases between. The CDR3 has 13 residues. Germline V gene lookup returns CDR1 MNHEY and CDR2 SVGAGI. The chain's CDR3 is CASSLGGRQRLFF. The CDR3, as DNA: TGTGCCAGCAGTTTAGGCGGGCGGCAGCGGCTGTTTTTT.

The V call is TRBV5-1, the J call TRBJ2-5, with D maybe TRBD1 (5 bases). Per the germline V gene, CDR1 is SGHRS and CDR2 is YFSETQ. This CDR3 region has 15 residues. The V and J ends lost 2 bases and 1 base respectively, with 12 bases between them. CDR3 amino acids: CASSFGASTQETQYF. The CDR3 DNA sequence: TGCGCCAGCAGCTTTGGGGCGAGTACCCAAGAGACCCAGTACTTC.

This clone was observed a handful of times. CDR3 nucleotide sequence: TGCGCCAGCAGCCAGGCCCCCGGGACAGGGCATGAAAAACTGTTTTTT. Amino acids: CASSQAPGTGHEKLFF. The chain employs TRBV4-3 and TRBJ1-4; 9 bases align to TRBD1. Germline lookup yields CDR1 LGHNA and CDR2 YSLEER. The CDR3 is 16 amino acids. The junction had 8 bases not matched to a gene; V was cut back by 3 bases and J by 6 bases.

The rearrangement uses TRBV5-6 and TRBJ1-3, with D unresolved. Deletions cut 2 bases from V and 7 bases from J, with 10 bases between. The CDR3 has 13 amino acids. CDR1 is SGHDT, CDR2 YYEEEE, per germline. In DNA, the CDR3 is TGTGCCAGCAGCTTAAGAGTCGGGAACACCATATATTTT. The encoded protein is CASSLRVGNTIYF.

V usage is TRBV4-1 and J usage is TRBJ1-3, with 9 nucleotides matching TRBD1. Germline V gene data show CDR1 as MGHRA and CDR2 as YSYEKL. V trimming: 1 base; J trimming: 2 bases; junction bases outside the gene matches: 0. The CDR3 has 15 amino acids. CDR3 sequence (DNA): TGCGCCAGCAGCCAAGGACAGGGGGCTGGAAACACCATATATTTT. Translated: CASSQGQGAGNTIYF.

This clone was seen just once. V usage is TRBV5-1 and J usage is TRBJ1-4; D is undetermined. The CDR3 runs 17 residues. Trimming left V 2 bases short and J 5 bases short, with 19 bases between. The germline V gene has CDR1 SGHRS and CDR2 YFSETQ. The DNA of the CDR3 is TGCGCCAGCAGCTTCTTTGGCGGGGTCTTTAACAATGAAAAACTGTTTTTT. Translating gives CASSFFGGVFNNEKLFF.

This chain connects TRBV7-9 to TRBJ1-1; TRBD1 is a possible D gene (6 bases). Germline assignment: CDR1 SEHNR and CDR2 FQNEAQ (reference sequence). The V and J ends lost 5 bases and 3 bases respectively, with 22 bases between them. The CDR3 length is 17 residues. CDR3 protein: CASSPRGTPLEDTEAFF. The CDR3 nucleotides read TGTGCCAGCAGCCCCAGAGGGACACCCCTAGAGGACACTGAAGCTTTCTTT.

CDR3 protein: CASQVDRGSNLYYGYTF. In nucleotides, the CDR3 is TGTGCCAGCCAGGTGGACAGGGGGAGTAATTTGTACTATGGCTACACCTTC. This sequence joins TRBV28 and TRBJ1-2, with 10 bases aligning to TRBD1. V was pared by 8 bases and J by 3 bases, with 15 bases of the junction left unmatched. This CDR3 has 17 residues. Germline CDR1 and CDR2: MDHEN and SYDVKM.

The J gene is TRBJ2-2, the V gene TRBV7-9, with D possibly being TRBD2 (6 bases). Germline V gene sequence: CDR1 SEHNR, CDR2 FQNEAQ (reference sequence). Trimming shortened V by 1 base and J by 1 base, and 13 bases separated the two germline ends. CDR3 length: 17 amino acids. CDR3 sequence reads: CASSLDSPSENTGELFF. The CDR3 DNA sequence: TGTGCCAGCAGCTTAGATTCCCCTAGCGAGAACACCGGGGAGCTGTTTTTT.

The chain recombines TRBV19 with TRBJ2-2, with D perhaps TRBD1 (5 bases). The V and J ends lost 5 bases and 3 bases respectively, with 10 bases between them. Germline V gene data show CDR1 as LNHDA and CDR2 as SQIVND (reference sequence). The CDR3 has 14 amino acids. CDR3 amino acids: CASSPRQYTGELFF. CDR3 DNA sequence: TGTGCCAGTAGTCCTAGACAGTACACCGGGGAGCTGTTTTTT.

The chain joins TRBV4-1 to TRBJ2-3, with 9 positions matching TRBD2. Looked up from germline, CDR1 is MGHRA and CDR2 is YSYEKL. The J segment lost 2 bases and the V segment lost 7 bases, leaving 7 bases of the junction unmatched. The CDR3 runs to 15 residues. CDR3 sequence: CASTWSSGTTDTQYF. The CDR3 region has the DNA TGCGCCAGCACCTGGTCTAGCGGGACCACAGATACGCAGTATTTT.

The chain uses TRBV28 and TRBJ1-2; no clear D. Germline loops: CDR1 MDHEN, CDR2 SYDVKM. V shed 5 bases and J shed 5 bases, with 9 bases lying between them. The CDR3 is 12 amino acids. CDR3 in amino acids: CASSPPGYGYTF. In DNA, the CDR3 is TGTGCCAGCAGTCCCCCGGGATATGGCTACACCTTC.

The V and J genes are TRBV6-5 and TRBJ2-7, with D uncertain. Germline CDR1 and CDR2: MNHEY and SVGAGI. V lost 8 bases, J lost 2 bases, and 19 bases lay in between. The CDR3 covers 15 residues. The DNA for the CDR3 is TGTGCCAGCTCTCAGTCGCCAGGTTCCACCTACGAGCAGTACTTC. Its translation: CASSQSPGSTYEQYF.

The CDR3 nucleotides are TGTGCCAGCAGGGACAGGGGCCTTATGAATTCGTACGAGCAGTACTTC. Protein sequence: CASRDRGLMNSYEQYF. V usage is TRBV2 and J usage is TRBJ2-7; TRBD1 matches 9 bases. Looked up from germline, CDR1 is SNHLY and CDR2 is FYNNEI. The V gene end was trimmed by 6 bases and the J gene end by 4 bases; junction bases not matched to a gene: 13. CDR3 length equals 16 residues.